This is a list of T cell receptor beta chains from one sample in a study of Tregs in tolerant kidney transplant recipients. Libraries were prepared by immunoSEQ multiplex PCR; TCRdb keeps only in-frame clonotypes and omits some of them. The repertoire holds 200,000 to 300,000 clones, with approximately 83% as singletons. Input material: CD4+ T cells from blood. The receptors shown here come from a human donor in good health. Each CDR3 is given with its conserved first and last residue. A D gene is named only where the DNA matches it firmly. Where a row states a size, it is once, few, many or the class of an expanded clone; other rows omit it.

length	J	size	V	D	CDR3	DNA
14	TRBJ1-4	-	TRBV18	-	CASSVPSTNEKLFF	TGTGCCAGCTCAGTTCCCTCAACTAATGAAAAACTGTTTTTT
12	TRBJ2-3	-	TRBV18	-	CASSLGPDTQYF	TGTGCCAGCTCACTCGGACCAGATACGCAGTATTTT
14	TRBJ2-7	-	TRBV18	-	CASSPGTLGWEQYF	TGTGCCAGCTCACCAGGGACCCTTGGATGGGAGCAGTACTTC
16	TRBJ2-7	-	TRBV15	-	CATSRDSGQGTYEQYF	TGTGCCACCAGCAGAGATTCTGGGCAGGGGACCTACGAGCAGTACTTC
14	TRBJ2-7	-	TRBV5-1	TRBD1	CASSLVAGGNEQYF	TGCGCCAGCAGCTTGGTAGCAGGGGGCAACGAGCAGTACTTC
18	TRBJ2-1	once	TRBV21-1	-	CASSPSGSDGSSYNEQFF	TGTGCCAGCAGCCCGTCGGGGTCCGACGGAAGCTCCTACAATGAGCAGTTCTTC
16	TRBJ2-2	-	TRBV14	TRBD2	CASSRRLAGATGELFF	TGTGCCAGCAGCCGCAGACTAGCGGGGGCCACCGGGGAGCTGTTTTTT
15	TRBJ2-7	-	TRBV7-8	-	CASSLGVRSDYEQYF	TGTGCCAGCAGCTTAGGAGTACGCTCTGACTACGAGCAGTACTTC
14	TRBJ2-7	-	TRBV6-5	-	CASSYAGLAYEQYF	TGTGCCAGCAGTTACGCAGGGCTCGCCTACGAGCAGTACTTC
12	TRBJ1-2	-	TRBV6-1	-	CASSARAYGYTF	TGTGCCAGCAGTGCCAGGGCCTATGGCTACACCTTC
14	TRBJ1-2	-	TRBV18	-	CASSPGAGAHGYTF	TGTGCCAGCTCACCGGGGGCGGGGGCCCATGGCTACACCTTC
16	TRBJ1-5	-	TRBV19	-	CASTLIKSGGNQPQHF	TGTGCCAGTACCCTAATCAAATCTGGTGGCAATCAGCCCCAGCATTTT
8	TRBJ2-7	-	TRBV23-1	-	CASSQEPW	TGCGCCAGCAGCCAGGAGCCCTGG
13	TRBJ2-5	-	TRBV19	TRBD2	CASKAGGKETQYF	TGTGCCAGTAAGGCGGGAGGAAAGGAGACCCAGTACTTC
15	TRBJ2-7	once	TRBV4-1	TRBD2	CASSQVGSGRLEQYF	TGCGCCAGCAGCCAAGTAGGAAGCGGGAGGCTCGAGCAGTACTTC
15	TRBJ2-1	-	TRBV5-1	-	CASILGGLGNNEQFF	TGCGCCAGCATACTCGGGGGCTTAGGTAACAATGAGCAGTTCTTC
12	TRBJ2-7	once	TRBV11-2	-	CASSPAGYEQYF	TGTGCCAGCAGTCCCGCGGGGTACGAGCAGTACTTC
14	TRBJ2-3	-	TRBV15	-	CATSTRLEADSQYF	TGTGCCACCAGCACAAGACTAGAGGCAGATTCGCAGTATTTT
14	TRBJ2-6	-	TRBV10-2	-	CASSDRRRANVLTF	TGCGCCAGCAGTGACAGACGTAGGGCCAACGTCCTGACTTTC
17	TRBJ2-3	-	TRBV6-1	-	CASSGPGGDRGTDTQYF	TGTGCCAGCAGTGGACCCGGCGGGGATCGAGGCACAGATACGCAGTATTTT
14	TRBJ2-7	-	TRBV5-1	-	CASSLAQGNVMEYF	TGCGCCAGCAGCTTGGCTCAAGGAAACGTAATGGAGTACTTC
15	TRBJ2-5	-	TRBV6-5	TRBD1	CASSSLPDREETQYF	TGTGCCAGCAGTTCACTGCCGGACAGGGAAGAGACCCAGTACTTC
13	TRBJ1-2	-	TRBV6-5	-	CASRGVTIYGYTF	TGTGCCAGCAGAGGAGTCACCATATATGGCTACACCTTC
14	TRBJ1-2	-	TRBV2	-	CASSPVGAGYGYTF	TGTGCCAGCAGCCCCGTGGGGGCTGGCTATGGCTACACCTTC
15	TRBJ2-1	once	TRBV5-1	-	CASSLVQGFYNEQFF	TGCGCCAGCAGCTTGGTCCAGGGTTTCTACAATGAGCAGTTCTTC
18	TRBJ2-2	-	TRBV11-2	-	CASSLATGEAGGTGELFF	TGTGCCAGCAGCTTAGCGACAGGGGAAGCGGGAGGAACCGGGGAGCTGTTTTTT
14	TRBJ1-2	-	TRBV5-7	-	CASSLVARDYGYTF	TGTGCCAGCAGCTTGGTAGCCAGAGACTATGGCTACACCTTC
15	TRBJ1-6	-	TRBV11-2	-	CASSSGQVVNSPLHF	TGTGCCAGCAGCTCAGGGCAGGTTGTGAATTCACCCCTCCACTTT
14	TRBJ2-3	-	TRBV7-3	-	CASSLNPSPGTQYF	TGTGCCAGCAGCTTAAACCCCTCTCCGGGGACGCAGTATTTT
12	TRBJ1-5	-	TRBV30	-	CAWSVSPQPQHF	TGTGCCTGGAGTGTGTCTCCTCAGCCCCAGCATTTT
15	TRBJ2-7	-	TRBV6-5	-	CASSSDPRTNYEQYF	TGTGCCAGCAGTTCGGACCCCCGCACCAACTACGAGCAGTACTTC
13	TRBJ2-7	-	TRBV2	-	CASSDRVNDEQYF	TGTGCCAGCAGTGACCGGGTTAACGACGAGCAGTACTTC
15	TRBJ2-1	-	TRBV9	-	CASSVVGSSYNEQFF	TGTGCCAGCAGCGTAGTTGGGAGCTCCTACAATGAGCAGTTCTTC
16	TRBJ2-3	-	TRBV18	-	CASSPQRASSTDTQYF	TGTGCCAGCTCACCACAGAGGGCCTCTAGCACAGATACGCAGTATTTT
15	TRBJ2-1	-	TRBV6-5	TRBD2	CASSSPGRGRHEQFF	TGTGCCAGCAGTTCCCCGGGGCGGGGGAGACATGAGCAGTTCTTC
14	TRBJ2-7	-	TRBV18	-	CASSPYKEAYEQYF	TGTGCCAGCTCACCATATAAGGAGGCCTACGAGCAGTACTTC